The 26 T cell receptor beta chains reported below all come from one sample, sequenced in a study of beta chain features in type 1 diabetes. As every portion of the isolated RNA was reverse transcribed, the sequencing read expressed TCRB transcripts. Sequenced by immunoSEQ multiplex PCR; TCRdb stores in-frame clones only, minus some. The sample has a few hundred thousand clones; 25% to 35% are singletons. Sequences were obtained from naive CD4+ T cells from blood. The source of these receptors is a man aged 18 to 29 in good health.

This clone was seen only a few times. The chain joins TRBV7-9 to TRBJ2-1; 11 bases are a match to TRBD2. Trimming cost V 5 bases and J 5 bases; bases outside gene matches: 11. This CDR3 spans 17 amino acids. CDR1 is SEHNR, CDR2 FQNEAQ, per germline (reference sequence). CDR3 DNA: TGTGCCAGCAGCCCCCGACTAGCGGGGCTTGCAGACAATGAGCAGTTCTTC. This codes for CASSPRLAGLADNEQFF.

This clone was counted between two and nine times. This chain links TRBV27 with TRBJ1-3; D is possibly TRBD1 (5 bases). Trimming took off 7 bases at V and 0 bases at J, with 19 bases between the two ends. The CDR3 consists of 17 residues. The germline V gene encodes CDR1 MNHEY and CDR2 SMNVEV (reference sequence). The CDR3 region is CASTARGSPSSGNTIYF. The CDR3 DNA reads TGTGCCAGCACGGCCCGGGGCAGCCCGAGCTCTGGAAACACCATATATTTT.

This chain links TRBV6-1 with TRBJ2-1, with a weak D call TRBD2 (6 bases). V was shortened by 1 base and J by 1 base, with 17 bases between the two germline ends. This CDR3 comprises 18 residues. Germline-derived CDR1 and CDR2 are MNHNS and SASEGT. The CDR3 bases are TGTGCCAGCAGTGAAGTCTTTTTCTTAGCGGTTTCCTACAATGAGCAGTTCTTC. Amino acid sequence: CASSEVFFLAVSYNEQFF.

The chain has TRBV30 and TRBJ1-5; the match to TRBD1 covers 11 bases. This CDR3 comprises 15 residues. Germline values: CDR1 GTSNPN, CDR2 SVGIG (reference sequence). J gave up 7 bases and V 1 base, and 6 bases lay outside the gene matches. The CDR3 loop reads CAWSASGTGGQPQHF. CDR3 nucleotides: TGTGCCTGGAGTGCGTCGGGGACAGGGGGGCAGCCCCAGCATTTT. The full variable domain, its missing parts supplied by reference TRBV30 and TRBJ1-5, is SQTIHQWPATLVQPVGSPLSLECTVEGTSNPNLYWYRQAAGRGLQLLFYSVGIGQISSEVPQNLSASRPQDRQFILSSKKLLLSDSGFYLCAWSASGTGGQPQHFGDGTRLSIL.

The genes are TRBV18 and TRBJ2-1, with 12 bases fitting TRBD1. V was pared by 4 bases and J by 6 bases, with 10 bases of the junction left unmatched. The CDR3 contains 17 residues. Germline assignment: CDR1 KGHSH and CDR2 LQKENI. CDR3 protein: CASSQGQGALIGNEQFF. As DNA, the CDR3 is TGTGCCAGCTCACAGGGACAGGGGGCTTTGATTGGCAATGAGCAGTTCTTC. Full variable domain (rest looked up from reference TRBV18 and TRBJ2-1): NAGVMQNPRHLVRRRGQEARLRCSPMKGHSHVYWYRQLPEEGLKFMVYLQKENIIDESGMPKERFSAEFPKEGPSILRIQQVVRGDSAAYFCASSQGQGALIGNEQFFGPGTRLTVL.

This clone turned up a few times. For the CDR3, the DNA is TGCAGCGTTAATACGGGGAGGTACCAAGTGAACACTGAAGCTTTCTTT. Amino acid sequence: CSVNTGRYQVNTEAFF. V is TRBV29-1 and J is TRBJ1-1; D is unclear. CDR1 is SQVTM and CDR2 is ANQGSEA in the germline V gene. V lost 5 bases, J lost 0 bases, and 19 bases lay in between. There are 16 residues in the CDR3.

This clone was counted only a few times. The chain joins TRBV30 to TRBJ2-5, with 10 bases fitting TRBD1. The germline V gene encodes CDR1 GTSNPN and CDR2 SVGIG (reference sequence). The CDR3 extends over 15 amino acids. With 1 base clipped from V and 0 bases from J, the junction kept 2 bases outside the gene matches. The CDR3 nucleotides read TGTGCCTGGAGTGCGACAGGGGGCTACCAAGAGACCCAGTACTTC. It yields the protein CAWSATGGYQETQYF. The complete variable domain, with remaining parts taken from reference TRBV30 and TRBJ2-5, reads SQTIHQWPATLVQPVGSPLSLECTVEGTSNPNLYWYRQAAGRGLQLLFYSVGIGQISSEVPQNLSASRPQDRQFILSSKKLLLSDSGFYLCAWSATGGYQETQYFGPGTRLLVL.

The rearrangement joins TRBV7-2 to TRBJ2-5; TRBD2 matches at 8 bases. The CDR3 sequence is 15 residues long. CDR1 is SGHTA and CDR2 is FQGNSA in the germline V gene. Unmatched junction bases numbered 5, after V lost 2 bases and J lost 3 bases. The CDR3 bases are TGTGCCAGCAGCTTATACCCAGCGGGAGAAGAGACCCAGTACTTC. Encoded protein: CASSLYPAGEETQYF.

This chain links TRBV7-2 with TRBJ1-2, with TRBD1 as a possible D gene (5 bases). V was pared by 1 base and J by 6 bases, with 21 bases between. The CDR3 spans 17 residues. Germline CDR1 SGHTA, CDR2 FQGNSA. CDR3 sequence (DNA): TGTGCCAGCAGCTTAGTCGCCGGGGGAATTGATATGGATGGCTACACCTTC. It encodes CASSLVAGGIDMDGYTF.

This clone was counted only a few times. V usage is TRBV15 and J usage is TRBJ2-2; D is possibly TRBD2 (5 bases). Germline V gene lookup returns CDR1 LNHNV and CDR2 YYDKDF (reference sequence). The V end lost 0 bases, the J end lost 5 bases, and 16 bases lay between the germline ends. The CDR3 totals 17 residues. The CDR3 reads CATSRDKAEAETGELFF. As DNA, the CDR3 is TGTGCCACCAGCAGAGATAAGGCGGAGGCGGAGACCGGGGAGCTGTTTTTT.

CDR3 bases: TGTGCCAGCAGTTACTCGCACAGGGGAGGGGAGACCCAGTACTTC. Translation gives CASSYSHRGGETQYF. The chain employs TRBV6-6 and TRBJ2-5, with D perhaps being TRBD1 or TRBD2 (7 bases each). V shed 0 bases and J shed 5 bases, with 13 bases lying between them. Germline CDR1 is MNHNY and CDR2 is SVGAGI (reference sequence). This CDR3 has 15 residues.

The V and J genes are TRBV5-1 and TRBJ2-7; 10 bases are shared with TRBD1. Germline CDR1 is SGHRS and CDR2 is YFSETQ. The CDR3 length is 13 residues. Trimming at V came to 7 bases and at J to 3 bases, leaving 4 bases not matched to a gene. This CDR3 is CASGTGEIYEQYF. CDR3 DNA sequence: TGCGCCAGCGGGACAGGGGAGATCTACGAGCAGTACTTC.

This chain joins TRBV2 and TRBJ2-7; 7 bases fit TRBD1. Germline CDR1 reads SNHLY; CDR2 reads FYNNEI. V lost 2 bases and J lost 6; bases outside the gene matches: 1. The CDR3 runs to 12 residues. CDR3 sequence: CASSENRGEQYF. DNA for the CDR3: TGTGCCAGCAGTGAAAACAGGGGCGAGCAGTACTTC.

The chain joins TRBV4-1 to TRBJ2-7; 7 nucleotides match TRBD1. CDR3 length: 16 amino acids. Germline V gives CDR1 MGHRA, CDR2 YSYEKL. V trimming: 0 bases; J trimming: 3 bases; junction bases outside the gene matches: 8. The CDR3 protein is CASSQEVVAGGYEQYF. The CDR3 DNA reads TGCGCCAGCAGCCAAGAGGTAGTGGCAGGGGGCTACGAGCAGTACTTC.

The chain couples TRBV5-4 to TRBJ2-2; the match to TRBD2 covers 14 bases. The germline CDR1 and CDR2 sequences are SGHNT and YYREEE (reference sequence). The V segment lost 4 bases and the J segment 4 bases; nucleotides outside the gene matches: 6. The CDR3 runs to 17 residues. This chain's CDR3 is CASSGGLAGDRTGELFF. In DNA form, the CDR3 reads TGTGCCAGCAGCGGGGGACTAGCGGGAGATCGCACCGGGGAGCTGTTTTTT. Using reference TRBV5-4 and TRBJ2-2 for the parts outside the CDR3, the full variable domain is ETGVTQSPTHLIKTRGQQVTLRCSSQSGHNTVSWYQQALGQGPQFIFQYYREEENGRGNFPPRFSGLQFPNYSSELNVNALELDDSALYLCASSGGLAGDRTGELFFGEGSRLTVL.

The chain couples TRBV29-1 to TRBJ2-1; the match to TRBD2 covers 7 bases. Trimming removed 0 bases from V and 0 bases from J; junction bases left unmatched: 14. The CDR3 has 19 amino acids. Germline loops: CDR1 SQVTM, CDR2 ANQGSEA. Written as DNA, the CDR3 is TGCAGCGTTGAAGATATAGCTAGCGGAGCCCGTAGCTCCTACAATGAGCAGTTCTTC. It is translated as CSVEDIASGARSSYNEQFF.

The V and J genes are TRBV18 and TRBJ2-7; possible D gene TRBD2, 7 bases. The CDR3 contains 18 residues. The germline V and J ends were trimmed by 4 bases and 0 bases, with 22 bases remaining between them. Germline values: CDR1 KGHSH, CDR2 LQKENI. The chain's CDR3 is CASSRTAGAGASSYEQYF. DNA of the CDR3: TGTGCCAGCTCACGTACCGCCGGGGCGGGGGCAAGCTCCTACGAGCAGTACTTC.

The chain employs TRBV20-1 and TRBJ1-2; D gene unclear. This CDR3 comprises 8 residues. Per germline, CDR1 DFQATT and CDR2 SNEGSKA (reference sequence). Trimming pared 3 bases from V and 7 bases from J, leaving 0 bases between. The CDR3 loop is CSASGYTF. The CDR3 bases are TGCAGTGCTAGTGGCTACACCTTC.

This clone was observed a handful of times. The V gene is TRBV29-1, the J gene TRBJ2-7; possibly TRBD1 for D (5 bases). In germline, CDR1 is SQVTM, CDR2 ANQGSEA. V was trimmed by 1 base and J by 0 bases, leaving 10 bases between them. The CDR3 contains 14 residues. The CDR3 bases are TGCAGCGTTGAAGTGTGGGGCACCTCCTACGAGCAGTACTTC. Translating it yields CSVEVWGTSYEQYF.

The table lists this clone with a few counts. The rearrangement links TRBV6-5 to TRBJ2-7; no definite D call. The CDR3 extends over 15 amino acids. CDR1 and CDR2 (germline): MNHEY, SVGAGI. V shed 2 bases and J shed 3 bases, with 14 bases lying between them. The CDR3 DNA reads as TGTGCCAGCAGTTACCGGGCCGGATTATACTACGAGCAGTACTTC. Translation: CASSYRAGLYYEQYF.

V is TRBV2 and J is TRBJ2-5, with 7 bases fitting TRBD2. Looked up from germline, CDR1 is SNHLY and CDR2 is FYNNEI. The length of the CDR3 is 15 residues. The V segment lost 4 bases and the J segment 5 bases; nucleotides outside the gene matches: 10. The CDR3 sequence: CASSAFPSGGETQYF. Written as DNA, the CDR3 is TGTGCCAGCAGTGCCTTTCCTAGCGGAGGGGAGACCCAGTACTTC.

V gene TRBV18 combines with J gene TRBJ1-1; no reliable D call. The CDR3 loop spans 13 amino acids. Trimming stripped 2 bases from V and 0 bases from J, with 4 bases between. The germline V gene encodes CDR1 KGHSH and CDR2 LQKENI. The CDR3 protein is CASSPAVNTEAFF. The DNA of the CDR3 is TGTGCCAGCTCACCAGCCGTGAACACTGAAGCTTTCTTT.

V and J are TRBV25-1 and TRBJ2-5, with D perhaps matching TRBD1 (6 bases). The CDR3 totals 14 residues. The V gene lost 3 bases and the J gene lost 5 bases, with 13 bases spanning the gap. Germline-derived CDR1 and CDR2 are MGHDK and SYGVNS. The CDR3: CASSENRDRETQYF. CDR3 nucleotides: TGTGCCAGCAGTGAGAACAGGGACCGGGAGACCCAGTACTTC.

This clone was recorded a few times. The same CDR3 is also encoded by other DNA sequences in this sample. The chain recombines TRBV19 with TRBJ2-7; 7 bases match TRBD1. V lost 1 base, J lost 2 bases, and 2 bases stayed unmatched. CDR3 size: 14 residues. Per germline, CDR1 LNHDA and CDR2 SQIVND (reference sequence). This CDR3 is CASSIGTGTYEQYF. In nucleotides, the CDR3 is TGTGCCAGTAGTATAGGGACAGGAACCTACGAGCAGTACTTC. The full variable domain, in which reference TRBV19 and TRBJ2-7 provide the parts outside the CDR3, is DGGITQSPKYLFRKEGQNVTLSCEQNLNHDAMYWYRQDPGQGLRLIYYSQIVNDFQKGDIAEGYSVSREKKESFPLTVTSAQKNPTAFYLCASSIGTGTYEQYFGPGTRLTVT.

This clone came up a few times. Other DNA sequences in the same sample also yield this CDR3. The CDR3 here is CSATKLAEAFF. DNA for the CDR3: TGCAGTGCCACAAAGTTGGCTGAAGCTTTCTTT. The chain combines TRBV20-1 with TRBJ1-1; unclear D gene. Germline values: CDR1 DFQATT, CDR2 SNEGSKA (reference sequence). The CDR3 totals 11 residues. V dropped 6 bases and J dropped 6 bases, with 11 bases sitting between them.

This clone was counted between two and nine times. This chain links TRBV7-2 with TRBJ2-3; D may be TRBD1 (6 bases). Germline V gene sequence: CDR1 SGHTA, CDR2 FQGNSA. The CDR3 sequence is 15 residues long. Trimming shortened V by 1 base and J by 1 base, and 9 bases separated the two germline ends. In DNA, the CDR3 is TGTGCCAGCAGCTTAGTCAACAGGGGCACAGATACGCAGTATTTT. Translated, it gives CASSLVNRGTDTQYF.